A single sample is the source of the 29 T cell receptor beta chains below, sequenced in a study of T cell repertoires in cytomegalovirus infection (dated by TCRdb to 2018 to 2020). Their cognate antigens are unknown. Sequencing used an Illumina HiSeq 1500. The raw public data were reprocessed by TCRdb itself: fastp quality trimming at Q25, MiXCR clonotype calling, in-frame beta chains only. Here each entry gathers all rows of one CDR3 protein and keeps the most common genes and DNA. In this sample the table shows approximately 340,000 distinct CDR3 sequences, roughly 28% of which occur a single time. Roughly 20% of the sample is taken by the ten largest. This sample's treatment or condition label indicates: in vitro stimulation with specific CMV peptide epitopes to enrich CMV-specific T cells. This sample comprised cultured PBMCs, obtained from culture after CMV antigen stimulation. These receptors were taken from a human donor in good health (CMV status not recorded). Some clones in this sample may be carry-over from other donors' samples.

This clonotype was detected many times. The chain is built from TRBV7-9 and TRBJ1-6; D possibly corresponds to TRBD1 (5 bases). The CDR3 is made up of 16 amino acids. Germline assignment: CDR1 SEHNR and CDR2 FQNEAQ (reference sequence). V was pared by 0 bases and J by 10 bases, with 16 bases between. As DNA, the CDR3 is TGTGCCAGCAGCTTAGCTCAGATGGGGCCGCAATCACCCCTCCACTTT. This encodes CASSLAQMGPQSPLHF.

The chain links TRBV27 to TRBJ1-1; 9 positions match TRBD1. Germline CDR1 and CDR2: MNHEY and SMNVEV (reference sequence). V gave up 8 bases and J gave up 10 bases; unmatched junction bases: 14. This CDR3 is built from 14 residues. CDR3 sequence: CASSTPGTGIGAFF. CDR3 sequence (DNA): TGTGCCAGCTCGACTCCTGGGACAGGGATCGGAGCTTTCTTT.

Only a few counts were recorded for this clonotype. This chain uses TRBV7-2 with TRBJ2-5; tentative D call: TRBD1 (6 bases). V lost 5 bases, J lost 1 base, and 8 bases lay in between. The germline V gene has CDR1 SGHTA and CDR2 FQGNSA. The CDR3 contains 13 residues. CDR3 sequence: CASSRDIQETQYF. In nucleotides, the CDR3 is TGTGCCAGCAGCCGGGACATCCAAGAGACCCAGTACTTC.

Points on this clonotype: One junction end disagrees with the germline gene, perhaps due to a read error. V gene TRBV5-3 combines with J gene TRBJ2-5; 9 bases fit TRBD1. TRBV5-3 is filed as an ORF, its function uncertain. This CDR3 has 14 residues. In DNA form, the CDR3 reads TGTGCCAGCAGCTTGGCCGGGACAGGGCTTGCCCAGTACTTC. Translating it yields CASSLAGTGLAQYF.

Only one count was recorded for this clonotype. V gene TRBV10-3 combines with J gene TRBJ1-1, with unresolved D. Germline V lookup: CDR1 ENHRY, CDR2 SYGVKD. The CDR3 sequence is 14 residues long. The germline V and J ends were trimmed by 7 bases and 4 bases, with 16 bases remaining between them. The CDR3 is CAIKGTVSGTEAFF. CDR3 DNA: TGTGCCATCAAGGGCACAGTTTCGGGCACTGAAGCTTTCTTT.

This clonotype was observed a handful of times. The gene calls are TRBV7-9 and TRBJ1-5, with D unresolved. CDR1 is SEHNR and CDR2 is FQNEAQ in the germline V gene (reference sequence). V dropped 5 bases and J dropped 0 bases, with 8 bases sitting between them. The CDR3 extends over 14 amino acids. Here the CDR3 reads CASSGRYSNQPQHF. Here the CDR3 DNA reads TGTGCCAGCAGCGGAAGGTATAGCAATCAGCCCCAGCATTTT.

The rearrangement uses TRBV12-3 or TRBV12-4 and TRBJ2-6, with a weak D call TRBD2 (5 bases). V gave up 4 bases and J gave up 1 base, with 8 bases separating them. The CDR3 is made up of 15 amino acids. The CDR3 sequence: CASSSRESGANVLTF. CDR3 bases: TGTGCCAGCAGTTCAAGGGAGTCTGGGGCCAACGTCCTGACTTTC.

V is TRBV6-5 and J is TRBJ1-4; D ambiguous. Trimming pared 4 bases from V and 3 bases from J, leaving 18 bases between. CDR3 length equals 17 residues. Germline V gene sequence: CDR1 MNHEY, CDR2 SVGAGI. CDR3 residues: CASSSPLDSSSNEKLFF. CDR3 sequence (DNA): TGTGCCAGCAGTTCTCCCCTAGACTCGTCCTCTAATGAAAAACTGTTTTTT.

The V call is TRBV6-6, the J call TRBJ2-1; D is unresolved. This CDR3 is built from 13 residues. Trimming took 4 bases from V and 7 from J, leaving 11 bases between them. Germline V gives CDR1 MNHNY, CDR2 SVGAGI (reference sequence). CDR3 nucleotide sequence: TGTGCCAGCAGTTCTTCTAGGCGTAATGAGCAGTTCTTC. Translation: CASSSSRRNEQFF.

The sample holds a few counts of this clonotype. The chain carries TRBV7-2 and TRBJ2-3; D could derive from TRBD1 or TRBD2 (6 bases each). V was trimmed by 6 bases and J by 5 bases, leaving 9 bases between them. This CDR3 region has 12 residues. Germline V lookup: CDR1 SGHTA, CDR2 FQGNSA. In DNA form, the CDR3 reads TGTGCCAGCAGGGAGGGGGGAGATACGCAGTATTTT. The encoded protein is CASREGGDTQYF.

Only one count was recorded for this clonotype. The chain is built from TRBV6-5 and TRBJ1-2, with D possibly matching TRBD1 (6 bases). The germline V gene encodes CDR1 MNHEY and CDR2 SVGAGI. The CDR3 is 15 amino acids. Trimming removed 3 bases at V and 7 bases at J, with 18 bases between. CDR3 DNA sequence: TGTGCCAGCAGTTATAGTTCGGCAGGGGAGGGTGGCTACACCTTC. Translation gives CASSYSSAGEGGYTF.

This clonotype was observed a handful of times. The V call is TRBV7-2, the J call TRBJ1-2; D is possibly TRBD1 (6 bases). Germline CDR1 SGHTA, CDR2 FQGNSA. Between the trimmed V and J ends, which lost 1 base and 4 bases, there was a span of 13 bases. There are 15 residues in the CDR3. The CDR3 spells CASSLEAGDGYGYTF. The CDR3, as DNA: TGTGCCAGCAGCTTAGAGGCAGGGGATGGCTATGGCTACACCTTC.

The V call is TRBV27, the J call TRBJ2-1; 10 bases fit TRBD2. The length of the CDR3 is 14 residues. V trimming: 8 bases; J trimming: 7 bases; junction bases outside the gene matches: 8. Germline assignment: CDR1 MNHEY and CDR2 SMNVEV (reference sequence). The CDR3 nucleotides are TGTGCCAGCGGACCAGCGGGGGGGCCGAATGAGCAGTTCTTC. It specifies CASGPAGGPNEQFF.

The V and J genes are TRBV2 and TRBJ2-1; TRBD2 aligns across 14 bases. This CDR3 contains 16 residues. Germline assignment: CDR1 SNHLY and CDR2 FYNNEI. The ends lost 7 bases at V and 7 bases at J; junction bases unmatched: 9. CDR3 bases: TGTGCCAGCACCCAAGGTGGGACTAGCGGGGGAAATGAGCAGTTCTTC. Its protein is CASTQGGTSGGNEQFF.

The J gene is TRBJ2-1, the V gene TRBV7-9, with 10 nucleotides matching TRBD2. The CDR3 is made up of 16 amino acids. The junction had 7 bases not matched to a gene; V was cut back by 6 bases and J by 2 bases. CDR1 SEHNR and CDR2 FQNEAQ come from the germline V gene (reference sequence). CDR3 protein: CASSSWTSGTYNEQFF. The CDR3 nucleotides read TGTGCCAGCAGTTCCTGGACTAGCGGTACCTACAATGAGCAGTTCTTC.

This clonotype was found a few times. The chain carries TRBV6-1 and TRBJ2-1; the D is unclear. CDR3 size: 16 residues. CDR1 MNHNS and CDR2 SASEGT come from the germline V gene. V lost 4 bases, J lost 0 bases, and 13 bases lay in between. The CDR3 loop reads CASSASRVGSYNEQFF. The CDR3 coding sequence is TGTGCCAGCAGTGCCTCTAGAGTCGGCTCCTACAATGAGCAGTTCTTC.

The chain uses TRBV5-1 and TRBJ2-6, with D perhaps TRBD2 (5 bases). The V and J ends lost 0 bases and 2 bases respectively, with 9 bases between them. The CDR3 is 16 amino acids. From germline, CDR1 is SGHRS and CDR2 YFSETQ. CDR3 sequence (DNA): TGCGCCAGCAGCTTGGACGGGAATACTGGGGCCAACGTCCTGACTTTC. Amino acid sequence: CASSLDGNTGANVLTF.

This clonotype was observed a few times. The chain uses TRBV5-4 and TRBJ2-5; 9 positions match TRBD1. The germline V gene has CDR1 SGHNT and CDR2 YYREEE (reference sequence). Trimming cost V 9 bases and J 3 bases; bases outside gene matches: 6. This CDR3 is 13 amino acids long. The CDR3 DNA reads as TGTGCCACCTTAGGGGACAGGGAAGAGACCCAGTACTTC. It codes for CATLGDREETQYF.

J is TRBJ2-7 and V is TRBV6-5, with D possibly TRBD1 on 5 matching bases. Germline V CDR1 and CDR2: MNHEY, SVGAGI. CDR3 length equals 16 residues. Trimming stripped 0 bases from V and 2 bases from J, with 14 bases between. For the CDR3, the DNA is TGTGCCAGCAGTTACTCGATCGCGACAGAGACCTACGAGCAGTACTTC. Protein product: CASSYSIATETYEQYF.

This clonotype was found a few times. This chain links TRBV27 with TRBJ1-3, with 7 bases fitting TRBD1. Germline V gene sequence: CDR1 MNHEY, CDR2 SMNVEV (reference sequence). The J segment lost 0 bases and the V segment lost 6 bases, leaving 5 bases of the junction unmatched. This CDR3 is 15 amino acids long. This chain's CDR3 is CASSMTGNSGNTIYF. The CDR3 nucleotides read TGTGCCAGCAGCATGACAGGGAACTCTGGAAACACCATATATTTT.

The table lists this clonotype with a few counts. The chain carries TRBV7-8 and TRBJ2-5; TRBD1 might be the D (5 bases). The CDR3 spans 15 residues. Trimming pared 1 base from V and 2 bases from J, leaving 11 bases between. From germline, CDR1 is SGHVS and CDR2 FQNEAQ. The CDR3 nucleotides read TGTGCCAGCAGCTTAGATACAGGTGTACAAGAGACCCAGTACTTC. The encoded protein is CASSLDTGVQETQYF.

This clonotype has just a few counts. V and J are TRBV14 and TRBJ2-7; possible D gene TRBD2, 6 bases. V was shortened by 1 base and J by 0 bases, with 13 bases between the two germline ends. The germline V gene has CDR1 SGHDN and CDR2 FVKESK. The CDR3 sequence is 16 residues long. CDR3 amino acids: CASSQGFAGNSYEQYF. CDR3 in DNA: TGTGCCAGCAGCCAAGGGTTCGCGGGAAACTCCTACGAGCAGTACTTC.

The sample holds a few counts of this clonotype. This chain connects TRBV6-1 to TRBJ1-5; no definite D call. CDR1 and CDR2 (germline): MNHNS, SASEGT. Between the trimmed V and J ends, which lost 6 bases and 7 bases, there was a span of 13 bases. The CDR3 is 13 residues long. The CDR3 sequence: CASRRTGGQPQHF. CDR3 nucleotide sequence: TGTGCCAGCAGAAGAACCGGCGGGCAGCCCCAGCATTTT.

This chain uses TRBV2 with TRBJ2-3, with D possibly matching TRBD2 (6 bases). The CDR3 loop spans 15 amino acids. Germline assignment: CDR1 SNHLY and CDR2 FYNNEI. V lost 4 bases to trimming and J lost 2 bases, with 13 bases between them. CDR3 in DNA: TGTGCCAGCAGTGGGGGACTGGTCTACACAGATACGCAGTATTTT. Translating gives CASSGGLVYTDTQYF.

This clonotype has only a few counts. This chain uses TRBV7-8 with TRBJ1-3; maybe TRBD1 (6 bases). Per germline, CDR1 SGHVS and CDR2 FQNEAQ. The CDR3 is 16 amino acids. The ends were cut back, 4 bases at V and 0 bases at J, with 13 bases in the middle. In DNA form, the CDR3 reads TGTGCCAGCAGCTCAATACAGGGCCGCTCTGGAAACACCATATATTTT. Encoded protein: CASSSIQGRSGNTIYF. The full variable domain, completed using reference TRBV7-8 and TRBJ1-3, is GAGVSQSPRYKVAKRGQDVALRCDPISGHVSLFWYQQALGQGPEFLTYFQNEAQLDKSGLPSDRFFAERPEGSVSTLKIQRTQQEDSAVYLCASSSIQGRSGNTIYFGEGSWLTVV.

This clonotype was observed at least ten times. The chain recombines TRBV7-9 with TRBJ1-5; 10 bases match TRBD1. Germline assignment: CDR1 SEHNR and CDR2 FQNEAQ (reference sequence). The CDR3 has 17 amino acids. Losses at the gene ends were 4 bases for V and 0 bases for J; bases not matched to a gene: 6. Here the CDR3 DNA reads TGTGCCAGCAGCTCATCCGGGACAGGGGATAGCAATCAGCCCCAGCATTTT. Translating gives CASSSSGTGDSNQPQHF.

This clonotype has just a few counts. The rearrangement joins TRBV2 to TRBJ2-6; 9 bases map to TRBD1. Germline CDR1 is SNHLY and CDR2 is FYNNEI. Germline trimming cut 4 bases from V and 4 bases from J; bases unmatched to any gene: 8. The CDR3 has 17 residues. CDR3 sequence reads: CASSAGGQGRGANVLTF. Written as DNA, the CDR3 is TGTGCCAGCAGTGCCGGAGGACAGGGGAGGGGGGCCAACGTCCTGACTTTC.

The rearrangement joins TRBV7-3 to TRBJ2-1; D possibly corresponds to TRBD1 (6 bases). CDR1 SGHTA and CDR2 FQGTGA come from the germline V gene. Trimming took 2 bases from V and 4 from J, leaving 9 bases between them. The CDR3 has 14 amino acids. DNA for the CDR3: TGTGCCAGCAGCTTAGGACAGAGTTACAATGAGCAGTTCTTC. As protein: CASSLGQSYNEQFF.

This clonotype has only a few counts. The chain has TRBV19 and TRBJ1-5, with 8 bases fitting TRBD1. The CDR3 runs to 14 residues. Germline CDR1 is LNHDA and CDR2 is SQIVND (reference sequence). Trimming removed 4 bases from V and 6 bases from J; junction bases left unmatched: 5. As DNA, the CDR3 is TGTGCCAGTAGTACGGACAGGGAACCTCAGCCCCAGCATTTT. Amino acid sequence: CASSTDREPQPQHF.